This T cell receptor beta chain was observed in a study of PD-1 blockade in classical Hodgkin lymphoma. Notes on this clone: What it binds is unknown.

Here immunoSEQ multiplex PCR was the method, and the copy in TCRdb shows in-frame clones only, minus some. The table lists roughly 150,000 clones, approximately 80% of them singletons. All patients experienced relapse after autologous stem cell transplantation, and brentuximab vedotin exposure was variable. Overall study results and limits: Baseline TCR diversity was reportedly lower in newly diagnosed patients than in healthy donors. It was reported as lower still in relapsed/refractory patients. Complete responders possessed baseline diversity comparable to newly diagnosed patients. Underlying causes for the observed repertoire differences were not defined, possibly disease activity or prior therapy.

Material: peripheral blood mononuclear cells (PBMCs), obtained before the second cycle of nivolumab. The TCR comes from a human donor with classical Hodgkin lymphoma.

The DNA of the CDR3 is TGCAGTGCTAGAAAGACCTCACCCCTCCACTTT. Encoded protein: CSARKTSPLHF. The rearrangement joins TRBV20-1 to TRBJ1-6; no reliable D call. Germline CDR1 and CDR2: DFQATT and SNEGSKA (reference sequence). The CDR3 covers 11 residues. V lost 2 bases, J lost 10 bases, and 6 bases lay in between.